The TCR beta chain described here comes from a study of OX40 agonist ivuxolimab in advanced cancers. Study at large: An agonistic anti-OX40 (CD134) antibody, ivuxolimab, was used to treat the patients. Study results and caveats: Antigen specificity of clonally expanded peripheral T cells was not established.

Germline V gene sequence: CDR1 MNHNS, CDR2 SASEGT. This CDR3 contains 13 residues. The trim removed 4 bases at V and 6 bases at J, leaving 5 bases unmatched. Notes on this clone: Its matching antigen is unknown.

Repertoires were generated with immunoSEQ multiplex PCR, while TCRdb's copy carries only in-frame clones and drops some. Among some 70,000 clones, about 89% were seen once, and the ten largest hold less than 2.5%. A history of autoimmune disease or systemic immunosuppression excluded patients. The clonotype comes from an adult with an advanced solid tumor such as melanoma, head and neck, liver or kidney cancer. The source was CD4+ or CD8+ T cells sorted from blood, collected in a trial of the OX40 agonist ivuxolimab. V usage is TRBV6-1 and J usage is TRBJ2-7; 8 bases map to TRBD1. The DNA for the CDR3 is TGTGCCAGCAGTGCCCCCACAGGGGGCGAGCAGTACTTC. Translated: CASSAPTGGEQYF.